One TCR beta chain is described in this entry. This clone occurred a few times. Its antigen is currently not known. No base quality information exists; no much larger clone differs at one position. No immune events such as infections were documented for the healthy donors during the collection period. To calibrate time-dependent variance in a beta-binomial model of T-cell clone differential abundance, blood repertoires from healthy donors were used as a training cohort. The training cohort comprised roughly ten healthy donors, 3 female and 7 male. Donor ages ranged from about 29 to 65 years, with an average of roughly 47 years. Whole blood was collected from each healthy donor at three time points spaced around two weeks apart and obtained from a commercial supplier. For immunosequencing, genomic DNA was extracted from whole blood that had not been sorted. CDR1 and CDR2, looked up from the germline V gene, are MDHEN and SYDVKM. The CDR3 covers 15 residues, taking in both the cysteine and the phenylalanine. The sequence is cut down to CDR3 DNA, 45 bases in frame from base 1. Compared with germline, V lacks 3 bases and J lacks 0 bases; bases without a gene match: 4.

The sample originates from a study of identifying expanded T cells in peripheral blood (dated by TCRdb to 2018 to 2020). About the study as a whole: Separate aliquots of the same genomic DNA pool were sequenced to produce technical replicates, and four replicates were compared in pairs. Here is what the overall study found, with its caveats: It was expected by the authors that biological variance in healthy repertoires might increase further over much longer intervals, such as months to years. The binomial model flagged approximately 1.2 differentially abundant clones between technical replicates, compared with about 16 over about two weeks and 18 to 20 over around 4 weeks. The beta-binomial model significantly reduced the number of clones called differentially abundant and the false-positive rate across all healthy-donor time intervals. For all healthy donors, the variance in clone template counts between approximately two-week samples rose significantly as total template count increased.

TCRbeta CDR3 regions were profiled by bias-controlled multiplex PCR amplification of genomic DNA with the immunoSEQ Assay. In the authors' own workflow: To quantify the absolute abundance of each unique TCRbeta CDR3 region, the sequences were collapsed and filtered. Differential abundance was tested with a binomial (Fisher-equivalent) model and with a beta-binomial model adding time-dependent variance fitted from healthy donors. Clones with fewer than 5 combined templates were removed, and a clone was called differentially abundant if the clone's Benjamini-Hochberg FDR was below 0.01. Using the form v = (b*log(k)+a)^2, the beta-binomial variance was modeled as a function of the total template count across the two samples. The table comes from immuneACCESS by way of TCRdb, which keeps in-frame sequences with V and J called. Part of the clones is missing from these tables; in studies checked, under half for an unresolved V gene and the rest for unknown reasons. V and J calls and clone size follow that table, whereas D and trimming were derived from the DNA. The sample contains 50,000 to 70,000 clones, about 90% of them found a single time. Roughly 4.8% of the sample is taken by the ten largest.

The TCR comes from a person aged 18 to 70 in good health. The sequence is built from TRBV28 and TRBJ2-7, and TRBD2 matches 8 of the central bases. The sequenced sample was blood. The CDR3 in this case is CASSFLAGSSYEQYF. The DNA sequence is as follows: TGTGCCAGCAGTTTTTTAGCGGGGAGCTCCTACGAGCAGTACTTC.